The source of this T cell receptor (beta chain) is a study of OX40 agonist ivuxolimab in advanced cancers. Study background: Three individuals attained partial responses, comprising one hepatocellular carcinoma case and two cutaneous melanoma cases. Study-wide points: In general, CD8+ T cells held more expanded clones than CD4+ did, on average.

The CDR3 is 15 residues long. With V trimmed by 5 bases and J by 5 bases, 8 bases remained unmatched. From germline, CDR1 is SEHNR and CDR2 FQNEAQ (reference sequence). Method: immunoSEQ multiplex PCR; TCRdb's copy keeps in-frame clones and lacks some. This sample has 45,000 to 65,000 clones, with around 87% found just once. Collection of blood occurred at baseline, at cycle 4 day 1, and at cycle 7 day 1. Remarks on this clone: Its specificity is not known.

The specimen was CD4+ or CD8+ T cells sorted from blood, collected in a trial of the OX40 agonist ivuxolimab. The V gene is TRBV7-9, the J gene TRBJ2-5; 10 bases line up with TRBD1. This receptor was identified in an adult with an advanced solid tumor such as melanoma, head and neck, liver or kidney cancer. CDR3 region: CASSNPGQGDETQYF. The DNA of the CDR3 is TGTGCCAGCAGCAACCCAGGACAGGGGGATGAGACCCAGTACTTC.